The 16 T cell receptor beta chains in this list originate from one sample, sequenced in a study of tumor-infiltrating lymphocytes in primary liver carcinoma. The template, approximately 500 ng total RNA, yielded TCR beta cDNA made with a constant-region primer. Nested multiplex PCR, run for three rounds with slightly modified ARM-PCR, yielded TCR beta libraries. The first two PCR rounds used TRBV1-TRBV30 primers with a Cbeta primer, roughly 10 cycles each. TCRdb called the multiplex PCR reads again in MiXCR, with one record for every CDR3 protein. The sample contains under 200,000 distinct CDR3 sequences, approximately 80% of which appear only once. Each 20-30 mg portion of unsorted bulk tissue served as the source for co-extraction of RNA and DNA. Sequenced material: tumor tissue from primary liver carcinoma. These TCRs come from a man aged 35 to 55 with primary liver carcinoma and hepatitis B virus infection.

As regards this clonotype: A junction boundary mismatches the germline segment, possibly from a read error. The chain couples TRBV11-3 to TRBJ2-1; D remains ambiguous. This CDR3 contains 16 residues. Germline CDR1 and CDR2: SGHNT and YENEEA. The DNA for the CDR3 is TGTACCAGCAGCTTAGCTACTGGGGTAGACTACAATGAGCAGTTCTTC. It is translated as CTSSLATGVDYNEQFF.

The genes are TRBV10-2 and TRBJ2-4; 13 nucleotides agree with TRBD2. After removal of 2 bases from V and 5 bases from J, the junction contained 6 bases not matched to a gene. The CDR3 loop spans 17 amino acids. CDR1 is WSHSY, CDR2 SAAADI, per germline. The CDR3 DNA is TGCGCCAGCAGTGAGGGGACTAGCGGGATAACCGAAAACATTCAGTACTTC. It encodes CASSEGTSGITENIQYF.

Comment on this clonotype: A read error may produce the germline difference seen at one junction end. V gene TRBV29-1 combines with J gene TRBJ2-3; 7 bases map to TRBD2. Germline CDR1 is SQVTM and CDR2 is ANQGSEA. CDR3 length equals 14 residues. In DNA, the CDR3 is TGCAGCGTGGGGGTCAACGGGAGGCCAGATATGCAGTATTTT. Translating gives CSVGVNGRPDMQYF.

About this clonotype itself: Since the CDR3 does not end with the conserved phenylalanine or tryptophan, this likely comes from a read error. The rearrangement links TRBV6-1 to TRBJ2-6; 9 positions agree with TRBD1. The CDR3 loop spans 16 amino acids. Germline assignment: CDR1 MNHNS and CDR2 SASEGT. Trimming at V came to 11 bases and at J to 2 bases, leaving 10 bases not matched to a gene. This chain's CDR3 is CAGTATGGAGANVLTI. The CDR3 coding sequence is TGTGCCGGTACCGCGACAGGGGGTGCTGGGGCCAACGTCCTGACTATC.

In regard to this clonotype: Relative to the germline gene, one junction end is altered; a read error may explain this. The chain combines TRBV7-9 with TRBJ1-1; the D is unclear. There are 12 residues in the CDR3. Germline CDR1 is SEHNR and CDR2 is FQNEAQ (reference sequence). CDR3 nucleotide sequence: TGTACCAGCAGCTGTCCGGAGACTGAAGCTTTCTTT. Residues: CTSSCPETEAFF.

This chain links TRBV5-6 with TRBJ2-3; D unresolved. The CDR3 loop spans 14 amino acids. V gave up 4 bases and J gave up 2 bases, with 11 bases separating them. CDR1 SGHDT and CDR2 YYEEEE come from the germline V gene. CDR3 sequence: CASSLSDNTDTQYF. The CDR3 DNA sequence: TGTGCCAGCAGCCTGTCCGATAACACAGATACGCAGTATTTT.

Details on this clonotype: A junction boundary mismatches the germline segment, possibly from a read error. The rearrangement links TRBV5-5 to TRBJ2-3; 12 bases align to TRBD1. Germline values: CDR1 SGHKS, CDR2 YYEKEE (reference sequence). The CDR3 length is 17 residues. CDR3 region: CTSSRGAGTGGTDMQYF. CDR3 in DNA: TGTACCAGCAGCCGGGGAGCCGGGACAGGGGGCACAGATATGCAGTATTTT.

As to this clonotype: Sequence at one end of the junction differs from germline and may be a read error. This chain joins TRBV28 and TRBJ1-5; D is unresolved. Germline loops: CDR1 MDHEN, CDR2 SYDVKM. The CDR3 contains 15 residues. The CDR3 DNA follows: TGTGTCAGCAGTCCCGTCTCGGATGGCATTCAGCCCCAGCATTTT. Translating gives CVSSPVSDGIQPQHF.

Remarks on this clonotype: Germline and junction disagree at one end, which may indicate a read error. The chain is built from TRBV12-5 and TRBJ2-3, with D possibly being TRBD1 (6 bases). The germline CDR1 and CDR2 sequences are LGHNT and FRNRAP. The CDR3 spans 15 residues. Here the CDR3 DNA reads TGTGCTAGTGGTTTGGAACAGGGTACCACAGATACGCCGTATTTT. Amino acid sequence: CASGLEQGTTDTPYF.

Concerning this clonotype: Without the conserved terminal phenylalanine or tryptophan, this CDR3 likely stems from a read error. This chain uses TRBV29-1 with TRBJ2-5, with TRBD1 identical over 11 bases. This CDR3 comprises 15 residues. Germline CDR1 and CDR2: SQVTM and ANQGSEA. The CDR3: CRVGADRGRAETQYI. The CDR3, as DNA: TGCAGAGTTGGAGCGGACAGGGGGCGAGCAGAGACCCAGTACATC.

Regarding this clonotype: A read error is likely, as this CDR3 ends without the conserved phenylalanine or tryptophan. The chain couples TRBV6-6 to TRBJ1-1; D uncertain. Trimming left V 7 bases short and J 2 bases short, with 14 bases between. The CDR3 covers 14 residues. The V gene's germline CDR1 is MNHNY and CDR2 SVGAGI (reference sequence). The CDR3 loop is CASTLHGPNTEAFY. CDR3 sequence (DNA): TGTGCCAGCACTCTACATGGCCCTAACACTGAAGCTTTCTAT.

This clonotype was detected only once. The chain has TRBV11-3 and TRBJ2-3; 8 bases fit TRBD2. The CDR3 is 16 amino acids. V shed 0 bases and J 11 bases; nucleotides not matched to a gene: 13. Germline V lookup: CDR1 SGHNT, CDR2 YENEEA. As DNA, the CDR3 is TGTGCCAGCAGCTTAGACAGCGGGGGTATAACAAATAGGCAGTATTTT. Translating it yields CASSLDSGGITNRQYF.

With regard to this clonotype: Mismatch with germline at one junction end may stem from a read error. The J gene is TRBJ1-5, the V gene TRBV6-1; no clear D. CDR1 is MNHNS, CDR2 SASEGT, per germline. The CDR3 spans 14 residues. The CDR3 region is CASGEAREKTSQHF. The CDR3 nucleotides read TGTGCCAGCGGTGAGGCGAGGGAAAAGACGTCCCAGCATTTT.

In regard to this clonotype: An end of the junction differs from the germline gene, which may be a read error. CDR3 sequence (DNA): TGCGCCAACAGTGGTAGTTCCGGGCAAGAGACCCAGTACTTC. Residues: CANSGSSGQETQYF. The chain is built from TRBV10-2 and TRBJ2-5; D is unresolved. This CDR3 contains 14 residues. Per germline, CDR1 WSHSY and CDR2 SAAADI.

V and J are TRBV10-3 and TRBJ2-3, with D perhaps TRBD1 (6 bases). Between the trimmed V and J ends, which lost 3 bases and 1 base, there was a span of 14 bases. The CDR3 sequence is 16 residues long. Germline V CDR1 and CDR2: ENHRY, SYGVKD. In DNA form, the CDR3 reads TGTGCCATCAGTGATATGAGACAGGTGGGCACAGATACGCAGTATTTT. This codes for CAISDMRQVGTDTQYF.

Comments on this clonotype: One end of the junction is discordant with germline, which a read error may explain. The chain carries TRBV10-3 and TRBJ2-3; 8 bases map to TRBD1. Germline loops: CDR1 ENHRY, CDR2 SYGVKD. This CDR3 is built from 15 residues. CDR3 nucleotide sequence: TGTGCCATCAGTGCTAGCAGGGGGCGCACAGATACGAAGTATTTT. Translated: CAISASRGRTDTKYF.